The 19 T cell receptor beta chains below all came from one sample that was sequenced in a study of blood T cell repertoires in COVID-19. Measured with immunoSEQ multiplex PCR; TCRdb has only the in-frame clones, and not every one. The sample has roughly 45,000 clones, about 84% seen once. The sample consisted of peripheral blood. Source of these receptors: a woman aged 55 to 70 with acute or convalescent COVID-19.

This clone has just a few counts. This likely comes from a read error, as the CDR3 has no conserved phenylalanine or tryptophan at its end. It is unclear where the CDR3 begins or ends on the DNA, so no DNA is shown, and the CDR3 is as TCRdb lists it. The chain has TRBV29-1 and TRBJ1-6. Germline V gives CDR1 SQVTM, CDR2 ANQGSEA. The CDR3 spans 9 amino acids, including both terminal residues. CDR3 residues: CSVEKGLPL.

The chain links TRBV19 to TRBJ1-2, with 11 bases matching TRBD1. V trimming: 3 bases; J trimming: 8 bases; junction bases outside the gene matches: 11. The CDR3 spans 16 residues. CDR1 and CDR2 from the germline V gene are LNHDA and SQIVND (reference sequence). The CDR3 spells CASSMWGQGDGYGYTF. DNA of the CDR3: TGTGCCAGTAGTATGTGGGGACAGGGGGATGGATACGGCTACACCTTC.

The rearrangement links TRBV7-2 to TRBJ1-4; the match to TRBD1 covers 10 bases. V lost 1 base and J lost 6; bases outside the gene matches: 5. The germline CDR1 and CDR2 sequences are SGHTA and FQGNSA. This CDR3 has 16 amino acids. CDR3 nucleotide sequence: TGTGCCAGCAGCTTAGGAGGTGGGACAGGGGATGAAAAACTGTTTTTT. Translation: CASSLGGGTGDEKLFF. The full variable domain, its missing parts supplied by reference TRBV7-2 and TRBJ1-4, is GAGVSQSPSNKVTEKGKDVELRCDPISGHTALYWYRQSLGQGLEFLIYFQGNSAPDKSGLPSDRFSAERTGGSVSTLTIQRTQQEDSAVYLCASSLGGGTGDEKLFFGSGTQLSVL.

This rearrangement joins TRBV2 to TRBJ1-1; 7 nucleotides agree with TRBD1. With 8 bases clipped from V and 1 base from J, the junction kept 13 bases outside the gene matches. This CDR3 spans 16 amino acids. CDR1 SNHLY and CDR2 FYNNEI come from the germline V gene. CDR3 sequence (DNA): TGTGCCAGCCGGGCTCTCGACAGGGCCGAGAACACTGAAGCTTTCTTT. Protein: CASRALDRAENTEAFF.

This sequence joins TRBV7-6 and TRBJ2-3; the D gene is possibly TRBD1 (5 bases). The V gene's germline CDR1 is SGHVS and CDR2 FNYEAQ. V was cut by 1 base and J by 3 bases, with 17 bases left in between. The CDR3 consists of 17 residues. CDR3 residues: CASSLVVWQGRTDTQYF. The CDR3 DNA reads TGTGCCAGCAGCTTAGTCGTATGGCAGGGAAGAACAGATACGCAGTATTTT.

This clone was detected only a few times. This chain joins TRBV6-5 and TRBJ2-1; D perhaps matches TRBD2 (6 bases). This CDR3 comprises 15 residues. CDR1 is MNHEY, CDR2 SVGAGI, per germline. Trimming pared 7 bases from V and 4 bases from J, leaving 17 bases between. This CDR3 is CASIARLGKYNEQFF. The CDR3 region has the DNA TGTGCCAGCATTGCAAGACTAGGGAAGTACAATGAGCAGTTCTTC.

The chain joins TRBV7-3 to TRBJ2-2; TRBD2 matches 9 bases. Trimming cost V 4 bases and J 1 base; bases outside gene matches: 7. Germline CDR1 reads SGHTA; CDR2 reads FQGTGA. This CDR3 is 17 amino acids long. CDR3 sequence: CASSSATSGVNTGELFF. CDR3 DNA sequence: TGTGCCAGCAGCTCCGCGACTAGCGGTGTGAACACCGGGGAGCTGTTTTTT.

The rearrangement joins TRBV5-1 to TRBJ2-5, with D possibly being TRBD2 (6 bases). Germline V gene lookup returns CDR1 SGHRS and CDR2 YFSETQ. Trimming took 4 bases from V and 0 from J, leaving 7 bases between them. The CDR3 covers 13 residues. The CDR3: CASSAGYQETQYF. The CDR3 bases are TGCGCCAGCAGCGCGGGGTACCAAGAGACCCAGTACTTC. Supplemented by reference TRBV5-1 and TRBJ2-5, the full variable domain reads KAGVTQTPRYLIKTRGQQVTLSCSPISGHRSVSWYQQTPGQGLQFLFEYFSETQRNKGNFPGRFSGRQFSNSRSEMNVSTLELGDSALYLCASSAGYQETQYFGPGTRLLVL.

This chain uses TRBV3-1 (or the pseudogene TRBV3-2) with TRBJ1-1; D might be TRBD1 (5 bases). V was clipped by 3 bases and J by 7 bases, with 18 bases between them. The CDR3 has 15 amino acids. From germline, CDR1 is LGHDT and CDR2 YNNKEL (reference sequence). In nucleotides, the CDR3 is TGTGCCAGCAGCCAGGGTCCTTCCAGGGCGGTTGAAGCTTTCTTT. It codes for CASSQGPSRAVEAFF.

This rearrangement joins TRBV5-1 to TRBJ1-2; 10 nucleotides line up with TRBD1. Germline-derived CDR1 and CDR2 are SGHRS and YFSETQ. Trimming removed 3 bases from V and 4 bases from J; junction bases left unmatched: 6. The length of the CDR3 is 15 residues. CDR3: CASSWGTGALYGYTF. CDR3 bases: TGCGCCAGCAGCTGGGGGACAGGGGCCCTCTATGGCTACACCTTC.

The chain carries TRBV29-1 and TRBJ2-5; tentative D call: TRBD2 (5 bases). V lost 5 bases and J lost 1, with 11 bases in between. Germline V gene data show CDR1 as SQVTM and CDR2 as ANQGSEA. The CDR3 sequence is 13 residues long. The DNA of the CDR3 is TGCAGCGTTCTAGCCCGGTCCCAAGAGACCCAGTACTTC. Protein: CSVLARSQETQYF.

J is TRBJ1-5 and V is TRBV7-6; D remains unclear. The CDR3 runs to 18 residues. Germline CDR1 and CDR2: SGHVS and FNYEAQ. Trimming cost V 4 bases and J 0 bases, with 19 bases left between them. CDR3 protein: CASSSGVTPPYSNQPQHF. As DNA, the CDR3 is TGTGCCAGCAGCTCCGGGGTTACCCCGCCTTATAGCAATCAGCCCCAGCATTTT.

This chain uses TRBV6-5 with TRBJ2-2, with D maybe TRBD1 (6 bases). Trimming took off 6 bases at V and 0 bases at J, with 11 bases between the two ends. Germline V lookup: CDR1 MNHEY, CDR2 SVGAGI. CDR3 length equals 15 residues. CDR3 sequence reads: CASRRDNSNTGELFF. CDR3 bases: TGTGCCAGCAGACGGGACAATTCGAACACCGGGGAGCTGTTTTTT.

The rearrangement uses TRBV3-1 (or the pseudogene TRBV3-2) and TRBJ1-6; maybe TRBD1 (5 bases). Trimming took off 8 bases at V and 5 bases at J, with 13 bases between the two ends. The CDR3 sequence is 14 residues long. Germline CDR1 and CDR2: LGHDT and YNNKEL (reference sequence). CDR3 loop: CASGVGQDNSPLHF. CDR3 bases: TGTGCCAGCGGCGTGGGGCAGGATAATTCACCCCTCCACTTT.

The chain recombines TRBV7-9 with TRBJ1-6, with TRBD1 identical over 7 bases. Germline V gene data show CDR1 as SEHNR and CDR2 as FQNEAQ (reference sequence). V lost 4 bases and J lost 1; bases outside the gene matches: 10. The CDR3 totals 18 residues. The CDR3 loop reads CASSYRGFRVSYNSPLHF. CDR3 bases: TGTGCCAGCAGCTACAGGGGTTTTCGAGTGTCCTATAATTCACCCCTCCACTTT.

The chain is built from TRBV27 and TRBJ1-5, with 7 bases identical to TRBD1. The V segment lost 5 bases and the J segment 4 bases; nucleotides outside the gene matches: 2. CDR3 size: 13 residues. Germline loops: CDR1 MNHEY, CDR2 SMNVEV (reference sequence). The CDR3 DNA reads TGTGCCAGCAGTCCGACAGGGAATCAGCCCCAGCATTTT. The encoded protein is CASSPTGNQPQHF.

The chain uses TRBV5-4 and TRBJ1-1, with D tentatively TRBD1 (5 bases). Trimming left V 2 bases short and J 1 base short, with 9 bases between. From germline, CDR1 is SGHNT and CDR2 YYREEE (reference sequence). The CDR3 covers 14 residues. DNA for the CDR3: TGTGCCAGCAGCTTTACCCAGGGGAACACTGAAGCTTTCTTT. Translated, it gives CASSFTQGNTEAFF.

The chain couples TRBV2 to TRBJ2-2; no reliable D call. Germline CDR1 SNHLY, CDR2 FYNNEI. The CDR3 extends over 14 amino acids. The V and J ends lost 1 base and 1 base respectively, with 4 bases between them. This CDR3 is CASSEGENTGELFF. The CDR3 DNA reads TGTGCCAGCAGTGAAGGAGAGAACACCGGGGAGCTGTTTTTT.

This clone has only one observation. V usage is TRBV9 and J usage is TRBJ1-5, with 8 bases fitting TRBD1. V was clipped by 4 bases and J by 7 bases; unmatched bases: 7. Germline values: CDR1 SGDLS, CDR2 YYNGEE. This CDR3 has 14 residues. The CDR3 region is CASSYGQGRQPQHF. The DNA of the CDR3 is TGTGCCAGCAGCTACGGACAGGGAAGGCAGCCCCAGCATTTT.